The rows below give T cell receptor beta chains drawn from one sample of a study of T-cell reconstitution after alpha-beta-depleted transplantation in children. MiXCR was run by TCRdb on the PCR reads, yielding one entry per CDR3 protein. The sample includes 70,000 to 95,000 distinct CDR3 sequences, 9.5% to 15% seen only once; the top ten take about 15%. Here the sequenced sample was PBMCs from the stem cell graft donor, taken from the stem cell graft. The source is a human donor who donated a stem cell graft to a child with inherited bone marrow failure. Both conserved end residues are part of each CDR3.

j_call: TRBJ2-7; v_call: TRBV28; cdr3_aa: CASSLPGTSSEQYF
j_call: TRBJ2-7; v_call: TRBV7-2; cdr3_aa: CASSSRDRGTVEQYF
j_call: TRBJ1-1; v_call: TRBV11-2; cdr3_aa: CASSLEMNTEAFF
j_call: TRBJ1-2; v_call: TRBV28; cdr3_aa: CASSFDQTGLRYTF
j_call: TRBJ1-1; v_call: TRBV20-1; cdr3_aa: CSARNMGPEAFF
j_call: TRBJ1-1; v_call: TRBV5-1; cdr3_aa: CASSSRGIAFF
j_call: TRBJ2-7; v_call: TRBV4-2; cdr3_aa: CASSQILAGEQYF
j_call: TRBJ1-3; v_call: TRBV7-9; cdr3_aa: CASSSGTAGNTIYF
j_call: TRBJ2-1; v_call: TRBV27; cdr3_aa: CASRATGGPYNEQFF
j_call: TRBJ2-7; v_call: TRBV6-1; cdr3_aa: CASTQGGTSASEQYF
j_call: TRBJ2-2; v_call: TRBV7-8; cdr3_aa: CASSFLGAPNTGELFF
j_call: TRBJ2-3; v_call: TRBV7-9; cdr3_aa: CASSSGTEGTDTQYF
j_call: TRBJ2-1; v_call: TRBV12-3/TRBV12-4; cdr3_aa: CASSPKTATYNEQFF
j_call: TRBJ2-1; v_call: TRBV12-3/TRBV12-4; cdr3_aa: CASGRGLSNEQFF
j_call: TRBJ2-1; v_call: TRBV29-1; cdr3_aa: CSVSPWGSYNEQFF
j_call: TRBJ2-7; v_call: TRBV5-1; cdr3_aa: CASRLRPGQGAHSSYEQYF
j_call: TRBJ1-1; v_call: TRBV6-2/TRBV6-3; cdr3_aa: CASRRTGGTEAFF
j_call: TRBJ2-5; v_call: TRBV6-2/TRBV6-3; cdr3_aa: CASSGRQETQYF
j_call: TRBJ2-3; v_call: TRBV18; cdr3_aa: CASSPLTSSTDTQYF
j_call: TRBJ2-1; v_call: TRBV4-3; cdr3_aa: CASSHSPRGLAGVEQFF
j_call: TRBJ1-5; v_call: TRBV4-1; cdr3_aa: CASSQDRGDPQHF
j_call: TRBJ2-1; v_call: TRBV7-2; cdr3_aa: CASSTGAGNEQFF
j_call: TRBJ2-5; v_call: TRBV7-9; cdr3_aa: CASSSFERNQETQYF
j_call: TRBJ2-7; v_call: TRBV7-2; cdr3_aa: CASSSPTGKRSYEQYF
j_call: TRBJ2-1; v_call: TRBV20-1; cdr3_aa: CSAAPHVNEQFF
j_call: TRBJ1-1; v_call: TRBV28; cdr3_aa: CASSRQSPEAFF
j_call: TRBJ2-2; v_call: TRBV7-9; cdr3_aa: CASSSLLTRDNYPGELFF
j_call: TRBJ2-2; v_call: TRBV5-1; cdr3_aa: CASRRQGLNTGELFF
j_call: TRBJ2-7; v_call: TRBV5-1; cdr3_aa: CASSFSVSYEQYF
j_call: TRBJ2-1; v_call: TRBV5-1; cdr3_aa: CASSLGPPRYNEQFF
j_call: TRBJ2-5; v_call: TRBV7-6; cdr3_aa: CASSPLGRQETQYF
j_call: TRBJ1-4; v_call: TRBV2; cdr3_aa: CASAASPPGQRNEKLFF
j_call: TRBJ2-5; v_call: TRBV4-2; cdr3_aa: CASSQDPASPSRQETQYF
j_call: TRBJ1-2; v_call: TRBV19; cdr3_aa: CASSLDRGRNYGYTF
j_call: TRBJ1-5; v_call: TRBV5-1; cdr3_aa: CASSPQGNHPQHF
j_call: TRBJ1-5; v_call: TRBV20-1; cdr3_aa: CSATNRGRVMQPQHF
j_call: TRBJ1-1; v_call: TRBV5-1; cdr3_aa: CASSLVSIANTEAFF
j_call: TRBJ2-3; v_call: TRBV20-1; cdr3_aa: CSAGDKESTDTQYF
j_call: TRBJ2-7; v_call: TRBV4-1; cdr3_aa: CASSPQTGQEEYF
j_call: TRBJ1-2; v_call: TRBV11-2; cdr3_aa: CASSSPGGRRNYGYTF
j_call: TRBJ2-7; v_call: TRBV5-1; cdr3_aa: CASSSKGIGVYEQYF
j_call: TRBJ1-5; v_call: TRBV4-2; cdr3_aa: CASSPPGTGGQYSNQPQHF
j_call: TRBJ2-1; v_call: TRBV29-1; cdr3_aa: CSVGRLAGVNEQFF
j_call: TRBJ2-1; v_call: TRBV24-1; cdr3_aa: CATSDAGAASYNEQFF
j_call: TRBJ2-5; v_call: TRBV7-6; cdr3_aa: CASSLPGQGAGETQYF
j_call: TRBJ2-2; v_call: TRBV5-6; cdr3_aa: CASSPPRSESGELFF
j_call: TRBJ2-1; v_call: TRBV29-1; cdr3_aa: CSVEEFGGGSYNEQFF
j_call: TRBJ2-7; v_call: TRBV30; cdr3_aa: CATQGLNAIEQYF
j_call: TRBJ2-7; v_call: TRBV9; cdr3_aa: CASSSTAGTGSYEQYF
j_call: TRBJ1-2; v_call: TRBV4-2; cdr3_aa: CASSQGGSEGAQGYTF
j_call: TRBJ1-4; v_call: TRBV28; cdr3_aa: CASSGWADYEKLFF
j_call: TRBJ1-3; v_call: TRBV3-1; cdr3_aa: CASSPRTGDTIYF
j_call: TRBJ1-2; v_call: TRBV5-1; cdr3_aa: CASSLAGGFNYGYTF